Listed below are T cell receptor beta chains from one sample, sequenced in a study of human T cells and chemical hapten exposure. TCRdb recomputed calls from the RACE reads with MiXCR, one row per CDR3 protein. In the table there are over 150,000 distinct CDR3 sequences, 25% to 35% of which are singletons. The sample consisted of whole blood, taken in connection with sensitization to the hapten diphenylcyclopropenone (DPC). These receptors came from a woman aged 18-29 years with alopecia areata. Some clones in this sample may be carry-over from other donors' samples. CDR3s include the opening cysteine and the closing phenylalanine or tryptophan. Fields, in order: clone size, J gene, V gene, D gene, CDR3 DNA, CDR3 protein. A D gene is named only where the DNA matches it firmly. Size tells how often a clone was seen (once, few, many) or the class of an expanded clone, and some rows leave it out.

.,TRBJ2-1,TRBV7-9,.,TGTGCCAGCAGCCCCCCGCCCCTGAGACATTTCTACGAGCAGTTCTTC,CASSPPPLRHFYEQFF
.,TRBJ2-7,TRBV29-1,.,TGCAGCGTTGGAGTGGGCTACGAGCAGTACTTC,CSVGVGYEQYF
.,TRBJ2-2,TRBV4-2,.,TGTGCCAGCAGCCAAGATCTAATGGGGGGGCGGGGTGTGACCACCGGGGAGCTGTTTTTT,CASSQDLMGGRGVTTGELFF
.,TRBJ1-2,TRBV28,TRBD1,TGTGCCAGCACCAATCCTGGCAGGGGGCGATCGGATGGCTACACCTTC,CASTNPGRGRSDGYTF
.,TRBJ2-7,TRBV12-3/TRBV12-4,TRBD2,TGTGCCAGCAGTTTGGGACCTAGCGGGACCATCTACGAGCAGTACTTC,CASSLGPSGTIYEQYF
.,TRBJ2-1,TRBV11-3,TRBD2,TGTGCCAGCAGCCGAGGACTAGGCAGCTCCTACAATGAGCAGTTCTTC,CASSRGLGSSYNEQFF
.,TRBJ1-6,TRBV2,.,TGTGCCAGCCTAATCGGGAACTATAATTCACCCCTCCACTTT,CASLIGNYNSPLHF
.,TRBJ2-1,TRBV5-4,.,TGTGCCAGCAGCCTACAGCCAAATGAGCAGTTCTTC,CASSLQPNEQFF
.,TRBJ1-5,TRBV20-1,.,TGCAGTGCTAGAGGCGGGGCCGCGGGCAATCAGCCCCAGCATTTT,CSARGGAAGNQPQHF
.,TRBJ2-7,TRBV29-1,.,TGCAGCGTTGGAGAACAGGGCAACGAGCAGTACTTC,CSVGEQGNEQYF
few,TRBJ2-7,TRBV27,TRBD2,TGTGCCAGCAGTCCCCGGGGGGGTTTCCAGTCCTACGAGCAGTACTTC,CASSPRGGFQSYEQYF